A selection of T cell receptor beta chains follows, all from one sample in a study of T cells in Graves' hyperthyroidism and ophthalmopathy. One entry per CDR3 protein, called by TCRdb with MiXCR from the multiplex PCR reads. The data show approximately 630,000 distinct CDR3 sequences, 15% to 20% seen once. The sample taken for sequencing was blood. These receptors originate from a young woman with Graves' hyperthyroidism. CDR3s include the opening cysteine and the closing phenylalanine or tryptophan. Fields, in order: CDR3 DNA, CDR3 protein, clone size, D gene, V gene, J gene. D genes are given only for firm matches. Part of the rows lack a size; the others show once, few, many or a class for expanded clones.

TGTGCCACCAGTTTGGCGCTTCGGGGCTACACCTTC	CATSLALRGYTF	-	-	TRBV24-1	TRBJ1-2
TGCAGCGTCCGGGACCTTTTGGACACTGAAGCTTTCTTT	CSVRDLLDTEAFF	many	-	TRBV29-1	TRBJ1-1
TGTGCCACCTCCCAGATGGGGATGGACAATGAGCAGTTCTTC	CATSQMGMDNEQFF	many	-	TRBV12-3/TRBV12-4	TRBJ2-1
TGCAGTGCTAAGGGAGATACTAATGAAAAACTGTTTTTT	CSAKGDTNEKLFF	few	-	TRBV20-1	TRBJ1-4
TGTGCCAGCTGTGAGCGGAAACAAGAGACCCAGTACTTC	CASCERKQETQYF	many	-	TRBV18	TRBJ2-5
TGTGCCAGCGGCCGGGACCCTCTCACTGAGCAGTTCTTC	CASGRDPLTEQFF	many	-	TRBV6-1	TRBJ2-1
TGTGCCAGCAGGGAGACAGGGGCTGCCTCCTACGAGCAGTACTTC	CASRETGAASYEQYF	-	TRBD1	TRBV6-1	TRBJ2-7
TGTGCCAGCAGTTACGCTTCTAGTCAGCCCCAGCATTTT	CASSYASSQPQHF	few	-	TRBV6-1	TRBJ1-5
TGTGCCACCAGCAGCCTCAATCTTGGACAGGGAAACGAGCAGTACTTC	CATSSLNLGQGNEQYF	few	TRBD1	TRBV15	TRBJ2-7
TGTGCCAGCAGCCAAGTTAGCGGCACCGGGGAGCTGTTTTTT	CASSQVSGTGELFF	few	-	TRBV28	TRBJ2-2
TGCAGTGTTCACCAGCGGAATGAGCAGTTCTTC	CSVHQRNEQFF	-	-	TRBV20-1	TRBJ2-1
TGCGCCAGCAGCCAAGATCCCGGGGGCGGCTACGAGCAGTACTTC	CASSQDPGGGYEQYF	-	-	TRBV4-3	TRBJ2-7
TGTGCCAGCAGCTCGACCAGACAGGAGCAGTACTTC	CASSSTRQEQYF	few	-	TRBV7-9	TRBJ2-7
TGTGCCAGCTTTGGGGGGGGCAGGGGGGAGGGGATCGAGCAGTACTTC	CASFGGGRGEGIEQYF	-	-	TRBV28	TRBJ2-7
TGTGCCTGGAGTGTACTAGCGGGTAACTACGAGCAGTACTTC	CAWSVLAGNYEQYF	few	TRBD2	TRBV30	TRBJ2-7
TGTGCCAGCAGCGAAAGGGGACAGGGGGTTCATGGCTACACCTTC	CASSERGQGVHGYTF	many	TRBD1	TRBV28	TRBJ1-2
TGCAGTGCGGTTGGACTAGCGGTCCCCTTTTGGGATACTACAGATACGCAGTATTTT	CSAVGLAVPFWDTTDTQYF	many	TRBD2	TRBV20-1	TRBJ2-3
TGCAGTGCTACCCCCCCACACGAGCAGTACTTC	CSATPPHEQYF	many	-	TRBV20-1	TRBJ2-7
TGTGCCACCAACGACAGGGGGAGGAACAATGAGCAGTTCTTC	CATNDRGRNNEQFF	many	TRBD1	TRBV10-3	TRBJ2-1
TGTGCCAGCAGCGAGGGGAGTTCTAATGAAAAACTGTTTTTT	CASSEGSSNEKLFF	few	-	TRBV9	TRBJ1-4
TGTGCCAGCTCACTACTAGCGGGAGGTAACGACAATGAGCAGTTCTTC	CASSLLAGGNDNEQFF	few	TRBD2	TRBV18	TRBJ2-1
TGTGCCAGCAGTTCCGGGACTCACGGGGAGCTGTTTTTT	CASSSGTHGELFF	-	-	TRBV2	TRBJ2-2
TGTGCCTGGACTCCTGGGACAGGGACCGGCAACACCATATATTTT	CAWTPGTGTGNTIYF	-	TRBD1	TRBV30	TRBJ1-3
TGTGCCAGCAGCGTGAGACCTCAGGTTCACTCTGGAAACACCATATATTTT	CASSVRPQVHSGNTIYF	-	-	TRBV9	TRBJ1-3
TGTGCCAGCAGTTACGCTACCCCGGGACAGGGGACCTACGAGCAGTACTTC	CASSYATPGQGTYEQYF	many	TRBD1	TRBV6-5	TRBJ2-7
TGCGCCAGCAGCCAAGGTTTATATGGTGGCTACGAGCAGTACTTC	CASSQGLYGGYEQYF	few	-	TRBV4-3	TRBJ2-7
TGCAGTGCTGCGCCAGGGACCGACTATGGCTACACCTTC	CSAAPGTDYGYTF	many	-	TRBV20-1	TRBJ1-2
TGTGCCAGCTCCCAAAGTGGCCGGAGGAGCACCTACAGTGAGCAGTTCTTC	CASSQSGRRSTYSEQFF	few	-	TRBV18	TRBJ2-1
TGTGCCAGCAGCCTCGATGGATGGGGGGAGAGCTCCTACGAGCAGTACTTC	CASSLDGWGESSYEQYF	many	-	TRBV28	TRBJ2-7
TGTGCCAGCAGCCCCGAAGAGAACACTGAAGCTTTCTTT	CASSPEENTEAFF	many	-	TRBV12-3/TRBV12-4	TRBJ1-1
TGTGCCACCAGCAGATATTATAGCGGTTTAAACACCGGGGAGCTGTTTTTT	CATSRYYSGLNTGELFF	-	-	TRBV15	TRBJ2-2
TGTGCCAGCAGCCATACAGGGGGCGCCGGAGATACGCAGTATTTT	CASSHTGGAGDTQYF	-	TRBD1	TRBV6-4	TRBJ2-3
TGTGCCTTGACTCCCTACGGCTACACCTTC	CALTPYGYTF	many	-	TRBV30	TRBJ1-2
TGCAGCGCCCTACCCGGACAGGGCAATCAAGAGACCCAGTACTTC	CSALPGQGNQETQYF	many	TRBD1	TRBV29-1	TRBJ2-5
TGTGCCAGTAGAAAGGAACTAGCGGTAGGCGAGCAGTTCTTC	CASRKELAVGEQFF	many	TRBD2	TRBV2	TRBJ2-1
TGTGCCAGCAGTACCGACAGGGGGCGCCACAATGAGCAGTTCTTC	CASSTDRGRHNEQFF	-	TRBD1	TRBV6-5	TRBJ2-1